This T cell receptor (beta chain) was retrieved from a study of blood T cell repertoires in COVID-19. Across the study: Whether acute or convalescent, the COVID-19 samples came from the United States, Italy and Spain.

This CDR3 is built from 11 residues. V lost 5 bases to trimming and J lost 3 bases, with 4 bases between them. The germline gives CDR1 SNHLY, CDR2 FYNNEI. About this clone: This sample also contains other DNA sequences that code for the same CDR3.

The assay was immunoSEQ multiplex PCR, and TCRdb's table has in-frame clones only and misses some. The table shows some 430,000 clones, with about 92% occurring only once. Source material: PBMCs or T cells enriched from blood (not recorded which). The source is a man between 18 and 29 years old who had recovered from COVID-19. This chain connects TRBV2 to TRBJ1-2, with unresolved D. The CDR3 DNA follows: TGTGCCAGCAGTCCAGACTATGGCTACACCTTC. Translation gives CASSPDYGYTF.